These 3 T cell receptor beta chains originate from one sample sequenced in a study of PD-L1 blockade in urothelial cancer. Produced via immunoSEQ multiplex PCR; TCRdb's table is partial and in-frame only. Of approximately 110,000 clones in the sample, roughly 88% were seen once. The sequencing used PBMCs, collected around atezolizumab (anti-PD-L1) treatment. The source is a man aged 50 to 60 with urothelial cancer.

The chain combines TRBV19 with TRBJ2-2, with D perhaps TRBD2 (6 bases). Germline lookup yields CDR1 LNHDA and CDR2 SQIVND (reference sequence). This CDR3 has 14 residues. The V end was cut by 7 bases, the J end by 4 bases, with 13 bases between. The CDR3 DNA sequence: TGTGCCAGTAAAACTAGCCGAACCACCGGGGAGCTGTTTTTT. It codes for CASKTSRTTGELFF.

This clone was detected only a few times. The chain has TRBV28 and TRBJ2-3; a possible D gene is TRBD1 (5 bases). Between the trimmed V and J ends, which lost 2 bases and 10 bases, there was a span of 10 bases. The germline gives CDR1 MDHEN, CDR2 SYDVKM. The CDR3 runs 12 residues. CDR3 nucleotide sequence: TGTGCCAGCAGTTTAGTAGAGACAGCGCAGTATTTT. Encoded protein: CASSLVETAQYF. Together with reference TRBV28 and TRBJ2-3, the CDR3 gives the full variable domain: DVKVTQSSRYLVKRTGEKVFLECVQDMDHENMFWYRQDPGLGLRLIYFSYDVKMKEKGDIPEGYSVSREKKERFSLILESASTNQTSMYLCASSLVETAQYFGPGTRLTVL.

J is TRBJ2-3 and V is TRBV10-3; D remains ambiguous. The CDR3 has 14 residues. V was shortened by 7 bases and J by 0 bases, with 11 bases between the two germline ends. CDR1 and CDR2 from the germline V gene are ENHRY and SYGVKD. The CDR3: CAIKDFQSTDTQYF. CDR3 in DNA: TGTGCCATCAAAGACTTCCAGAGCACAGATACGCAGTATTTT.